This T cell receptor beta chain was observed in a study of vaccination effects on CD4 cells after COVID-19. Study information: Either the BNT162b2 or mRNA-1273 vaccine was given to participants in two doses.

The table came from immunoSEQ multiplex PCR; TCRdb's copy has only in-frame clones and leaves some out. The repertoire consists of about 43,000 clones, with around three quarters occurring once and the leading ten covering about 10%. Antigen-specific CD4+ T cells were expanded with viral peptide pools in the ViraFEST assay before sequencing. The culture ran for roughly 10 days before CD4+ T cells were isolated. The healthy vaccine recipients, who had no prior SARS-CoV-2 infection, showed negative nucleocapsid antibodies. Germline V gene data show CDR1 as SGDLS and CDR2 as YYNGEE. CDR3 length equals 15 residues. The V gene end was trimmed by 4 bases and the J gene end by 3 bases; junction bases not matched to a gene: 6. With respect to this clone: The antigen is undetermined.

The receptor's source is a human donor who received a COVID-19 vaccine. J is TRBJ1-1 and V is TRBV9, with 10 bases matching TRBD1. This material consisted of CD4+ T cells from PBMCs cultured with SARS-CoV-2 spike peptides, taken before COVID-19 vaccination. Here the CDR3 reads CASSSRTGGYTEAFF. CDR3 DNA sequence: TGTGCCAGCAGCTCCCGGACAGGGGGGTACACTGAAGCTTTCTTT.